The 24 T cell receptor beta chains reported below all come from one sample, sequenced in a study of type 1 regulatory T cells. Overall study results and limits: Tr1 cells had a more restricted TCR repertoire than non-Tr1 cells.

For these receptors, no antigen is known. Each CDR3 protein gets one entry after TCRdb re-called the reads with MiXCR. This table has tens of thousands of distinct CDR3 sequences, about a fifth appearing once. Specimen: cultured type 1 regulatory T (Tr1) cells, either the whole culture or a sorted fraction (not recorded which). These receptors were taken from a human donor in good health.

Many counts were recorded for this clonotype. This sequence joins TRBV5-5 and TRBJ1-6; the match to TRBD1 covers 7 bases. Germline CDR1 and CDR2: SGHKS and YYEKEE (reference sequence). V was pared by 3 bases and J by 7 bases, with 4 bases of the junction left unmatched. This CDR3 region has 14 residues. The CDR3 region has the DNA TGTGCCAGCAGCTGGGGGACAGTCAATTCACCCCTCCACTTT. Translating gives CASSWGTVNSPLHF.

This clonotype was picked up a small number of times. The CDR3 protein is CASSTGQGGTDTQYF. CDR3 nucleotides: TGCGCCAGCAGCACGGGACAGGGGGGAACAGATACGCAGTATTTT. V gene TRBV5-1 combines with J gene TRBJ2-3; 11 bases are a match to TRBD1. Trimming removed 4 bases from V and 3 bases from J; junction bases left unmatched: 4. The CDR3 runs 15 residues. Germline V gene sequence: CDR1 SGHRS, CDR2 YFSETQ.

This clonotype was observed a few times. The rearrangement links TRBV20-1 to TRBJ2-1; possible D gene TRBD1, 8 bases. The V and J ends lost 0 bases and 2 bases respectively, with 26 bases between them. The CDR3 contains 20 residues. In germline, CDR1 is DFQATT, CDR2 SNEGSKA (reference sequence). CDR3 region: CSARDRLRTGGGTPYNEQFF. The CDR3 DNA is TGCAGTGCTAGAGATAGGTTGAGAACAGGGGGAGGGACCCCCTACAATGAGCAGTTCTTC.

The genes are TRBV7-3 and TRBJ1-5; D not certain. There are 13 residues in the CDR3. From germline, CDR1 is SGHTA and CDR2 FQGTGA. Trimming pared 3 bases from V and 4 bases from J, leaving 7 bases between. The DNA for the CDR3 is TGTGCCAGCAGCTTTAAGTTTAATCAGCCCCAGCATTTT. The encoded protein is CASSFKFNQPQHF.

This clonotype came up many times. The genes are TRBV20-1 and TRBJ2-1; unclear D gene. This CDR3 spans 12 amino acids. The germline gives CDR1 DFQATT, CDR2 SNEGSKA (reference sequence). V was pared by 4 bases and J by 8 bases, with 12 bases between. The CDR3 region has the DNA TGCAGTGCTAAGCAGGTGATGGATGAGCAGTTCTTC. The encoded protein is CSAKQVMDEQFF.

In its sample, this clonotype was seen many times. The chain combines TRBV3-1 with TRBJ2-3; D unclear. The CDR3 loop spans 12 amino acids. Germline CDR1 is LGHDT and CDR2 is YNNKEL (reference sequence). V was pared by 2 bases and J by 2 bases, with 2 bases between. DNA of the CDR3: TGTGCCAGCAGCCAAAACACAGATACGCAGTATTTT. This translates into CASSQNTDTQYF.

V is TRBV27 and J is TRBJ1-2; 8 bases map to TRBD1. The CDR3 runs 13 residues. V lost 4 bases to trimming and J lost 2 bases; unmatched junction nucleotides: 0. Germline CDR1 and CDR2: MNHEY and SMNVEV (reference sequence). The CDR3 spells CASSWTGNYGYTF. The CDR3 DNA reads TGTGCCAGCAGTTGGACAGGGAACTATGGCTACACCTTC.

The sample holds many counts of this clonotype. The gene calls are TRBV5-1 and TRBJ1-1, with D uncertain. The CDR3 is made up of 12 amino acids. Germline assignment: CDR1 SGHRS and CDR2 YFSETQ. V was trimmed by 2 bases and J by 7 bases, leaving 9 bases between them. The CDR3 reads CASSLSFSEAFF. The CDR3 DNA follows: TGCGCCAGCAGCTTATCTTTTAGTGAAGCTTTCTTT. Full variable domain (missing parts from reference TRBV5-1 and TRBJ1-1): KAGVTQTPRYLIKTRGQQVTLSCSPISGHRSVSWYQQTPGQGLQFLFEYFSETQRNKGNFPGRFSGRQFSNSRSEMNVSTLELGDSALYLCASSLSFSEAFFGQGTRLTVV.

In its sample, this clonotype was seen a few times. This rearrangement joins TRBV27 to TRBJ2-7; D might be TRBD2 (5 bases). In germline, CDR1 is MNHEY, CDR2 SMNVEV (reference sequence). CDR3 length equals 15 residues. V lost 2 bases and J 0 bases, leaving 11 bases between the germline ends. The CDR3: CASSLVAGHSYEQYF. In DNA, the CDR3 is TGTGCCAGCAGTTTAGTTGCGGGCCACTCCTACGAGCAGTACTTC.

This clonotype was seen at least ten times. The chain has TRBV12-3 or TRBV12-4 and TRBJ1-5; unclear D gene. V dropped 3 bases and J dropped 2 bases, with 11 bases sitting between them. The CDR3 runs 15 residues. Written as DNA, the CDR3 is TGTGCCAGCAGTTTCCGAGTAAACGGCAATCAGCCCCAGCATTTT. Amino acid sequence: CASSFRVNGNQPQHF.

This chain connects TRBV20-1 to TRBJ2-3, with D tentatively TRBD2 (5 bases). The CDR3 consists of 15 residues. V dropped 3 bases and J dropped 0 bases, with 13 bases sitting between them. Germline V gene data show CDR1 as DFQATT and CDR2 as SNEGSKA (reference sequence). CDR3 nucleotides: TGCAGTGCTAGCTTGCGTCAGCGGAGCACAGATACGCAGTATTTT. Amino acid sequence: CSASLRQRSTDTQYF.

The sample holds a few counts of this clonotype. This chain connects TRBV20-1 to TRBJ2-7, with 7 bases that match TRBD2. Germline assignment: CDR1 DFQATT and CDR2 SNEGSKA (reference sequence). CDR3 length equals 14 residues. V dropped 3 bases and J dropped 3; count of bases not matched to a gene: 8. CDR3 bases: TGCAGTGCTAGGGCCCGGGAGGAGGTCTACGAGCAGTACTTC. Residues: CSARAREEVYEQYF.

In this sample, this clonotype turned up many times. V usage is TRBV20-1 and J usage is TRBJ2-5, with D possibly being TRBD1 or TRBD2 (5 bases each). This CDR3 region has 13 residues. From germline, CDR1 is DFQATT and CDR2 SNEGSKA (reference sequence). V shed 4 bases and J shed 5 bases, with 14 bases lying between them. CDR3 loop: CSAKGTIGETQYF. As DNA, the CDR3 is TGCAGTGCTAAGGGGACCATAGGGGAGACCCAGTACTTC.

This clonotype has ten or more counts. The V call is TRBV18, the J call TRBJ2-5; a possible D gene is TRBD1 (5 bases). Germline V gene sequence: CDR1 KGHSH, CDR2 LQKENI. The CDR3 is 13 residues long. V was shortened by 2 bases and J by 4 bases, with 8 bases between the two germline ends. The CDR3 reads CASSPAGRETQYF. The CDR3 DNA sequence: TGTGCCAGCTCACCAGCAGGGCGAGAGACCCAGTACTTC.

This clonotype was counted ten times or more. J is TRBJ1-2 and V is TRBV5-1; TRBD1 matches at 7 bases. The CDR3 spans 14 residues. Germline values: CDR1 SGHRS, CDR2 YFSETQ. Germline trimming cut 5 bases from V and 0 bases from J; bases unmatched to any gene: 4. CDR3 residues: CASRPTGTNYGYTF. For the CDR3, the DNA is TGCGCCAGCAGACCGACAGGGACTAACTATGGCTACACCTTC.

The genes are TRBV15 and TRBJ1-3, with no clear D. The CDR3 spans 14 residues. Germline CDR1 is LNHNV and CDR2 is YYDKDF (reference sequence). Trimming removed 5 bases at V and 5 bases at J, with 13 bases between. CDR3 in amino acids: CATSPNRGRNTIYF. The CDR3, as DNA: TGTGCCACCAGCCCTAACCGGGGTAGAAACACCATATATTTT.

The gene calls are TRBV5-1 and TRBJ1-1, with D hard to call. Trimming cost V 5 bases and J 1 base, with 9 bases left between them. The germline CDR1 and CDR2 sequences are SGHRS and YFSETQ. The CDR3 spans 13 residues. CDR3 loop: CASRPGPNTEAFF. The CDR3 coding sequence is TGCGCCAGCAGGCCCGGGCCGAACACTGAAGCTTTCTTT. Full variable domain (missing parts from reference TRBV5-1 and TRBJ1-1): KAGVTQTPRYLIKTRGQQVTLSCSPISGHRSVSWYQQTPGQGLQFLFEYFSETQRNKGNFPGRFSGRQFSNSRSEMNVSTLELGDSALYLCASRPGPNTEAFFGQGTRLTVV.

This clonotype was recorded a few times. The chain couples TRBV20-1 to TRBJ1-3, with TRBD1 identical over 7 bases. The CDR3 extends over 13 amino acids. The V segment lost 6 bases and the J segment 2 bases; nucleotides outside the gene matches: 4. CDR1 is DFQATT and CDR2 is SNEGSKA in the germline V gene (reference sequence). The CDR3 protein is CSATDRAGNTIYF. The CDR3 nucleotides read TGCAGTGCCACCGACAGGGCTGGAAACACCATATATTTT.

The chain couples TRBV18 to TRBJ1-2; a weak D match, TRBD1 (5 bases). The CDR3 length is 13 residues. Germline loops: CDR1 KGHSH, CDR2 LQKENI. V was cut by 2 bases and J by 8 bases, with 12 bases left in between. CDR3 protein: CASSPVAGSGYTF. The CDR3 DNA is TGTGCCAGCTCACCAGTGGCAGGGAGCGGCTACACCTTC.

This clonotype was recorded many times. The CDR3 loop is CATSQGPANEKLFF. The CDR3 DNA is TGTGCCACCAGTCAAGGACCGGCAAATGAAAAACTGTTTTTT. The J gene is TRBJ1-4, the V gene TRBV24-1; no clear D. V was pared by 6 bases and J by 5 bases, with 12 bases between. CDR1 and CDR2 (germline): KGHDR, SFDVKD. This CDR3 has 14 amino acids.

Many counts were recorded for this clonotype. The V and J genes are TRBV12-3 or TRBV12-4 and TRBJ1-5, with D uncertain. The length of the CDR3 is 13 residues. V dropped 3 bases and J dropped 4 bases, with 7 bases sitting between them. CDR3 DNA sequence: TGTGCCAGCAGTTTGCGGGGAAATCAGCCCCAGCATTTT. Its protein is CASSLRGNQPQHF.

The chain carries TRBV5-1 and TRBJ2-7; no definite D call. CDR1 is SGHRS, CDR2 YFSETQ, per germline. The CDR3 extends over 11 amino acids. The V and J ends lost 0 bases and 6 bases respectively, with 4 bases between them. This chain's CDR3 is CASSLDGEQYF. CDR3 nucleotide sequence: TGCGCCAGCAGCTTGGACGGCGAGCAGTACTTC.

This clonotype appeared a few times. The rearrangement links TRBV15 to TRBJ1-2, with D possibly matching TRBD1 (5 bases). The CDR3 totals 18 residues. Trimming took 2 bases from V and 0 from J, leaving 19 bases between them. CDR1 is LNHNV and CDR2 is YYDKDF in the germline V gene (reference sequence). This chain's CDR3 is CATSRKARGISANYGYTF. CDR3 nucleotides: TGTGCCACCAGCAGAAAAGCGAGGGGCATTTCAGCTAACTATGGCTACACCTTC.

V and J are TRBV5-1 and TRBJ2-3; a possible D gene is TRBD1 (5 bases). Trimming took 0 bases from V and 4 from J, leaving 9 bases between them. This CDR3 comprises 14 residues. Per the germline V gene, CDR1 is SGHRS and CDR2 is YFSETQ. The DNA of the CDR3 is TGCGCCAGCAGCTTGGAAAGGGGATCAGATACGCAGTATTTT. Translating gives CASSLERGSDTQYF.